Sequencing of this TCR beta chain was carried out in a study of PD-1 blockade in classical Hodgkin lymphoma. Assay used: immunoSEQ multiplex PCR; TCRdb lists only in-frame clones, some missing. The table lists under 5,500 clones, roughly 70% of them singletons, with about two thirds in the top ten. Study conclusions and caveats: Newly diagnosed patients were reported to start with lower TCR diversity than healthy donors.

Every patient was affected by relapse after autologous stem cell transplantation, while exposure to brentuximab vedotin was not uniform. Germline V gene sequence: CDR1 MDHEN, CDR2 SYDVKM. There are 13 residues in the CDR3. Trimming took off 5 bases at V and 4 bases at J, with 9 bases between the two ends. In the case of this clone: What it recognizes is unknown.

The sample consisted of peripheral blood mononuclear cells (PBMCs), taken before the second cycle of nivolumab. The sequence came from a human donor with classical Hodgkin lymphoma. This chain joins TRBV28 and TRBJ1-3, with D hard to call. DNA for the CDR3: TGTGCCAGCAGTCCACCGTGGGGAAACACCATATATTTT. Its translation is CASSPPWGNTIYF.